This paragraph reports one T cell receptor (beta chain). This clone is characterized as large (0.1 to 1%). The antigen this receptor binds is unknown. No base quality values were provided; no much bigger clone lies one nucleotide off. The library was produced with PCR. TCRdb shows the sequencer as Illumina HiSeq 4000. High-throughput sequencing was used to profile the TCR beta-chain CDR3 region of every patient. Processing in the source paper ran as follows. Drawing on CDR3 differences between clinicopathological groups, the researchers built a classifier meant to tell apart patients with distant-metastatic papillary thyroid cancer. The Shannon index was used to measure repertoire diversity, and the Morisita-Horn index was used to measure how similar tumor and blood repertoires were. The public reads were run again by TCRdb, first through fastp at Q25 and then through MiXCR, and only productive beta chains were kept. The V and J calls shown here were made by TCRdb, not taken from the authors' results. Across this sample there are some 5,700 clones, with about 27% seen only once. Of the sample, less than 20% is held by the ten largest clones.

This record belongs to a study of metastatic and nonmetastatic thyroid tumors (dated by TCRdb to 2020 to 2021). Context from the whole study: Repertoires from peripheral blood and from tumor or nodule tissue samples of malignant and benign thyroid patients were compared.

Here is what the overall study found, with its caveats: In both blood and tumor samples, malignant tumors were reported to have significantly higher TCR beta diversity than benign nodules.

CDR1 SGHRS and CDR2 YFSETQ were looked up in the germline V gene. Compared with germline, V lacks 2 bases and J lacks 0 bases; bases without a gene match: 7. Taken from cysteine to phenylalanine, the CDR3 has 16 residues. Only the CDR3 DNA is retained, 48 bases long and in frame from the first base. Before undergoing thyroid surgery, none of the patients had been given any kind of treatment. Patient clinical samples collected from about 2011 to 2018 were retrospectively analysed using T-cell receptor beta sequencing. Source material: adjacent normal tissue. The V and J segments used are TRBV5-1 and TRBJ2-7; the central 8 bases match TRBD1. The TCR originated in a female donor with papillary thyroid cancer or a benign thyroid nodule (not recorded which). Some clones in this sample may be carry-over from other donors' samples. The bases read TGCGCCAGCAGCTTAGGGACAGGCCCCCTCTCCTACGAGCAGTACTTC. This codes for CASSLGTGPLSYEQYF.